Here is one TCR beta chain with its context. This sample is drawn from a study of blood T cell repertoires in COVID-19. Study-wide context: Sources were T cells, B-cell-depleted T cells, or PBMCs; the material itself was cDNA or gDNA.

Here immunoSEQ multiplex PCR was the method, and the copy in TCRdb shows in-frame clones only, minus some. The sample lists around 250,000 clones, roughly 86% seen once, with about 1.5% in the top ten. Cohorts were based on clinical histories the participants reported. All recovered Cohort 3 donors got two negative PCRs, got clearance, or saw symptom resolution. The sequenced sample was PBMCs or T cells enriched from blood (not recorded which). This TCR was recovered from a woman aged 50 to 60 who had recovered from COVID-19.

This chain's CDR3 is CASSPRRSNQPQHF. The CDR3 DNA reads TGTGCCAGCAGTCCTAGGAGGAGCAATCAGCCCCAGCATTTT. The chain has TRBV28 and TRBJ1-5; no firm D call. V lost 5 bases to trimming and J lost 1 base, with 9 bases between them. The CDR3 totals 14 residues. From germline, CDR1 is MDHEN and CDR2 SYDVKM.